This T cell receptor (beta chain) emerged from a study of control samples from healthy donors and cancer patients. The V gene lost 5 bases and the J gene lost 6 bases, with 5 bases spanning the gap. This CDR3 is 11 amino acids long. TCRdb's copy holds only in-frame clones and misses some; the assay was immunoSEQ multiplex PCR. The sample carries more than 85,000 clones, roughly 85% recorded once. The chain is built from TRBV12-3 or TRBV12-4 and TRBJ2-1; D ambiguous. This TCR derives from a woman aged 45 to 65 in good health. Sequenced: blood. CDR3 DNA: TGTGCCAGCAGTCCCCGCAATGAGCAGTTCTTC. It specifies CASSPRNEQFF.